These 27 T cell receptor beta chains were all obtained from the same sample, sequenced in a study of shared clonotypes between healthy human individuals. Some clones are missing from TCRdb's copy, which holds only in-frame ones; the method was immunoSEQ multiplex PCR. The sample yields hundreds of thousands of clones, roughly 98% seen once. Naive CD8 cells comprised CD45RO-negative, CCR7-positively selected cells, excluding terminally differentiated effector memory CD45RA+ cells. Material: naive CD8+ T cells sorted from blood. These TCRs come from a man aged 25-45 years in good health.

This sequence joins TRBV5-6 and TRBJ2-5; no definite D call. The CDR3 is 16 residues long. Germline-derived CDR1 and CDR2 are SGHDT and YYEEEE. The V end lost 0 bases, the J end lost 1 base, and 13 bases lay between the germline ends. The DNA of the CDR3 is TGTGCCAGCAGCTTGGACAGCGAAAGACCCCAAGAGACCCAGTACTTC. This gives the protein CASSLDSERPQETQYF.

The rearrangement links TRBV28 to TRBJ2-7; D is unclear. Trimming left V 5 bases short and J 2 bases short, with 10 bases between. CDR1 is MDHEN and CDR2 is SYDVKM in the germline V gene. This CDR3 has 13 residues. The CDR3 nucleotides are TGTGCCAGCAGTCCCCGGACCCCCTACGAGCAGTACTTC. Translated: CASSPRTPYEQYF.

The count of this clone is one. The chain employs TRBV10-3 and TRBJ2-1; 10 bases match TRBD1. This CDR3 contains 14 residues. CDR1 ENHRY and CDR2 SYGVKD come from the germline V gene. Trimming removed 4 bases from V and 9 bases from J; junction bases left unmatched: 6. The CDR3 DNA sequence: TGTGCCATCAGTGCCGGGACAGGGGCGGTTGAGCAGTTCTTC. This translates into CAISAGTGAVEQFF.

This sequence joins TRBV5-4 and TRBJ2-7; 8 bases fit TRBD2. The CDR3 is 14 residues long. The germline gives CDR1 SGHNT, CDR2 YYREEE (reference sequence). V lost 2 bases to trimming and J lost 3 bases; unmatched junction nucleotides: 4. CDR3 DNA: TGTGCCAGCAGCTTCTCGGGAGGGGGCTACGAGCAGTACTTC. Its translation: CASSFSGGGYEQYF.

The chain recombines TRBV7-9 with TRBJ1-2, with 7 bases matching TRBD1. This CDR3 spans 15 amino acids. Looked up from germline, CDR1 is SEHNR and CDR2 is FQNEAQ (reference sequence). The J segment lost 2 bases and the V segment lost 2 bases, leaving 5 bases of the junction unmatched. CDR3 DNA sequence: TGTGCCAGCAGCTTAATTCAGGGGGACAACTATGGCTACACCTTC. It encodes CASSLIQGDNYGYTF.

This clone was recorded only once. V and J are TRBV5-4 and TRBJ2-6; D may be TRBD1 (6 bases). The CDR3 extends over 15 amino acids. Germline CDR1 and CDR2: SGHNT and YYREEE (reference sequence). Trimming left V 2 bases short and J 1 base short, with 7 bases between. CDR3 sequence reads: CASSFRGSGANVLTF. CDR3 in DNA: TGTGCCAGCAGCTTCAGGGGTTCTGGGGCCAACGTCCTGACTTTC.

This clone was counted once. The V and J genes are TRBV11-3 and TRBJ2-2; 10 nucleotides line up with TRBD1. With 2 bases clipped from V and 5 bases from J, the junction kept 5 bases outside the gene matches. Germline lookup yields CDR1 SGHNT and CDR2 YENEEA. This CDR3 has 16 amino acids. Here the CDR3 reads CASSLFPGQGTGELFF. The CDR3 DNA is TGTGCCAGCAGCTTATTCCCGGGACAGGGGACCGGGGAGCTGTTTTTT.

V usage is TRBV7-9 and J usage is TRBJ1-1, with a weak D call TRBD1 (6 bases). Germline V CDR1 and CDR2: SEHNR, FQNEAQ (reference sequence). The CDR3 sequence is 15 residues long. V was cut by 0 bases and J by 3 bases, with 11 bases left in between. CDR3 DNA sequence: TGTGCCAGCAGCTTAGCGGGGGGGCGCCACACTGAAGCTTTCTTT. Translated, it gives CASSLAGGRHTEAFF.

V and J are TRBV7-8 and TRBJ2-1, with 9 nucleotides matching TRBD2. Germline CDR1 and CDR2: SGHVS and FQNEAQ. J lost 1 base, V lost 1 base, and 2 bases had no gene match. This CDR3 has 16 residues. The CDR3 spells CASSLEAGGSYNEQFF. DNA for the CDR3: TGTGCCAGCAGCTTAGAAGCGGGAGGATCCTACAATGAGCAGTTCTTC.

This sequence joins TRBV7-2 and TRBJ2-3, with 9 bases matching TRBD2. CDR1 is SGHTA, CDR2 FQGNSA, per germline. V trimming: 4 bases; J trimming: 4 bases; junction bases outside the gene matches: 12. This CDR3 has 17 amino acids. The CDR3 DNA follows: TGTGCCAGCAGCTCGCGGGGAGAGGGACTAGCAGCAGATACGCAGTATTTT. Translation: CASSSRGEGLAADTQYF.

V is TRBV10-3 and J is TRBJ1-2; 7 positions match TRBD1. The V and J ends lost 1 base and 3 bases, in that order; junction bases with no gene match: 8. CDR1 is ENHRY and CDR2 is SYGVKD in the germline V gene. The CDR3 extends over 16 amino acids. The CDR3 spells CAISEFKGARDYGYTF. The DNA for the CDR3 is TGTGCCATCAGTGAGTTTAAGGGGGCGCGGGACTATGGCTACACCTTC.

V gene TRBV7-6 combines with J gene TRBJ2-5; 9 nucleotides align to TRBD2. The CDR3 length is 14 residues. J gave up 4 bases and V 5 bases, and 5 bases lay outside the gene matches. In germline, CDR1 is SGHVS, CDR2 FNYEAQ. CDR3 region: CASSPWTSAETQYF. The CDR3 nucleotides read TGTGCCAGCAGCCCCTGGACTAGCGCAGAGACCCAGTACTTC.

This chain joins TRBV7-8 and TRBJ2-7, with 10 bases matching TRBD2. The CDR3 has 17 amino acids. Germline CDR1 SGHVS, CDR2 FQNEAQ. Losses at the gene ends were 1 base for V and 2 bases for J; bases not matched to a gene: 8. CDR3 residues: CASSLGPTSGVTYEQYF. The CDR3 DNA reads TGTGCCAGCAGCTTAGGACCCACTAGCGGGGTCACCTACGAGCAGTACTTC.

J is TRBJ2-7 and V is TRBV5-1; tentative D call: TRBD1 (7 bases). This CDR3 contains 14 residues. The germline CDR1 and CDR2 sequences are SGHRS and YFSETQ. Trimming removed 4 bases at V and 3 bases at J, with 14 bases between. This chain's CDR3 is CASSPRGEVYEQYF. The CDR3 DNA reads TGCGCCAGCAGCCCCAGGGGGGAGGTCTACGAGCAGTACTTC.

This clone occurred once. The chain recombines TRBV28 with TRBJ1-5; a weak D match, TRBD1 (6 bases). The V gene lost 4 bases and the J gene lost 5 bases, with 15 bases spanning the gap. The germline CDR1 and CDR2 sequences are MDHEN and SYDVKM. CDR3 length: 15 residues. For the CDR3, the DNA is TGTGCCAGCAGTTCGGCCAGGGGCTTGTATCAGCCCCAGCATTTT. Amino acids: CASSSARGLYQPQHF.

V and J are TRBV6-5 and TRBJ1-1; D remains unclear. CDR3 length equals 16 residues. Germline CDR1 MNHEY, CDR2 SVGAGI. The V and J ends lost 0 bases and 1 base respectively, with 12 bases between them. The CDR3 protein is CASSYSDWGQNTEAFF. For the CDR3, the DNA is TGTGCCAGCAGTTACTCCGACTGGGGTCAGAACACTGAAGCTTTCTTT.

The chain joins TRBV11-2 to TRBJ2-7, with unresolved D. Trimming took off 5 bases at V and 3 bases at J, with 17 bases between the two ends. CDR3 length equals 15 residues. The germline V gene encodes CDR1 SGHAT and CDR2 FQNNGV. The DNA for the CDR3 is TGTGCCAGCAGCATCCATAACAGTCCACTCTACGAGCAGTACTTC. Amino acids: CASSIHNSPLYEQYF. Variable domain in full (rest from reference TRBV11-2 and TRBJ2-7): EAGVAQSPRYKIIEKRQSVAFWCNPISGHATLYWYQQILGQGPKLLIQFQNNGVVDDSQLPKDRFSAERLKGVDSTLKIQPAKLEDSAVYLCASSIHNSPLYEQYFGPGTRLTVT.

The chain carries TRBV5-1 and TRBJ2-7; TRBD1 matches at 9 bases. The length of the CDR3 is 15 residues. Germline CDR1 SGHRS, CDR2 YFSETQ. Trimming cost V 4 bases and J 1 base; bases outside gene matches: 6. This CDR3 reads CASSHGTGLSYEQYF. The CDR3 nucleotides read TGCGCCAGCAGCCACGGGACAGGGTTGTCCTACGAGCAGTACTTC.

This sequence joins TRBV27 and TRBJ1-2; D ambiguous. The CDR3 runs to 15 residues. The germline V gene encodes CDR1 MNHEY and CDR2 SMNVEV (reference sequence). Trimming removed 5 bases from V and 8 bases from J, with 21 bases in between. The CDR3 region has the DNA TGTGCCAGCAGTCCTAGACCATGGAATTCGAAGGGCTACACCTTC. The encoded protein is CASSPRPWNSKGYTF.

This sequence joins TRBV4-3 and TRBJ1-5; 8 nucleotides match TRBD1. Germline-derived CDR1 and CDR2 are LGHNA and YSLEER. The CDR3 contains 14 residues. Trimming took 5 bases from V and 5 from J; bases not matched to a gene: 5. CDR3 in DNA: TGCGCCAGCAGCTATGACAGGGGCTATCAGCCCCAGCATTTT. Translated, it gives CASSYDRGYQPQHF.

The chain is built from TRBV11-2 and TRBJ2-7; perhaps TRBD2 as D (7 bases). CDR1 is SGHAT and CDR2 is FQNNGV in the germline V gene. The ends were cut back, 6 bases at V and 3 bases at J, with 15 bases in the middle. The CDR3 contains 14 residues. CDR3 region: CASRRGGGHYEQYF. CDR3 DNA: TGTGCCAGCAGAAGGGGGGGAGGTCACTACGAGCAGTACTTC.

The CDR3 DNA reads as TGTGCCAGTAGTACCTCTATTAGCGGACCTTACAATGAGCAGTTCTTC. Protein product: CASSTSISGPYNEQFF. This chain connects TRBV19 to TRBJ2-1; D possibly corresponds to TRBD2 (6 bases). The CDR3 has 16 amino acids. Germline V CDR1 and CDR2: LNHDA, SQIVND (reference sequence). Trimming removed 4 bases from V and 4 bases from J, with 17 bases in between.

The chain employs TRBV5-3 and TRBJ2-7; D unclear. TRBV5-3 has ORF status, its function being uncertain. This CDR3 is 14 amino acids long. V lost 0 bases and J 2 bases, leaving 9 bases between the germline ends. CDR3 protein: CARSLGKMTYEQYF. The CDR3 DNA is TGTGCCAGAAGCTTGGGCAAGATGACCTACGAGCAGTACTTC.

The J gene is TRBJ2-2, the V gene TRBV5-1, with TRBD1 matching over 7 bases. The V gene's germline CDR1 is SGHRS and CDR2 YFSETQ. CDR3 length equals 18 residues. Trimming cost V 0 bases and J 2 bases; bases outside gene matches: 10. CDR3 nucleotide sequence: TGCGCCAGCAGCTTGGTACCTTTCGGGACAGACAACACCGGGGAGCTGTTTTTT. This codes for CASSLVPFGTDNTGELFF.

As DNA, the CDR3 is TGTGCCAGCAGCCCCGACGGGGTGACAGGGCTTGATGAGCAGTTCTTC. This sequence encodes CASSPDGVTGLDEQFF. The chain joins TRBV7-3 to TRBJ2-1; 7 nucleotides match TRBD1. V shed 5 bases, J shed 8 bases, and the junction held 15 bases outside the gene matches. This CDR3 is 16 amino acids long. Germline lookup yields CDR1 SGHTA and CDR2 FQGTGA.

CDR3 nucleotide sequence: TGTGCCAGCAGCCCCACTGGACGGGGCTACGAGCAGTACTTC. Amino acids: CASSPTGRGYEQYF. The V gene is TRBV7-2, the J gene TRBJ2-7; a weak D match, TRBD2 (5 bases). The CDR3 has 14 residues. V shed 5 bases and J shed 3 bases, with 14 bases lying between them. Germline V gene sequence: CDR1 SGHTA, CDR2 FQGNSA.

The J gene is TRBJ2-7, the V gene TRBV7-9, with a weak D call TRBD1 (6 bases). CDR3 size: 15 residues. Trimming pared 4 bases from V and 3 bases from J, leaving 16 bases between. Germline V gene lookup returns CDR1 SEHNR and CDR2 FQNEAQ (reference sequence). CDR3 in amino acids: CASSSGQPALYEQYF. CDR3 in DNA: TGTGCCAGCAGCTCCGGACAGCCAGCACTCTACGAGCAGTACTTC.